The 10 T cell receptor beta chains presented below share a single source sample, sequenced in a study of blood T cell repertoires in COVID-19. This table comes from immunoSEQ multiplex PCR, and its TCRdb copy is limited to in-frame clones, with some not included. The table includes about 73,000 clones, approximately 77% detected once. The sequencing input was peripheral blood. These receptors were collected from a man aged 70-80 years with COVID-19, enrolled during active disease.

The chain uses TRBV11-2 and TRBJ1-2; weak D call: TRBD1 (5 bases). V was cut by 1 base and J by 4 bases, with 19 bases left in between. Germline V lookup: CDR1 SGHAT, CDR2 FQNNGV. The CDR3 sequence is 17 residues long. The CDR3 DNA is TGTGCCAGCAGCTTAGCCTGGGGAGGGGTCCCCTCCTATGGCTACACCTTC. It is translated as CASSLAWGGVPSYGYTF.

This clone was seen only a few times. Written as DNA, the CDR3 is TGTGCCAGCAGGCAAACAGGGGGGGGGCAGTACTTC. Its protein product is CASRQTGGGQYF. The rearrangement links TRBV28 to TRBJ2-7; TRBD1 might be the D (8 bases). V dropped 6 bases and J dropped 9 bases, with 15 bases sitting between them. Germline loops: CDR1 MDHEN, CDR2 SYDVKM. The CDR3 spans 12 residues.

V gene TRBV4-1 combines with J gene TRBJ1-5, with D possibly matching TRBD1 (5 bases). Trimming took off 4 bases at V and 2 bases at J, with 27 bases between the two ends. Per germline, CDR1 MGHRA and CDR2 YSYEKL. The CDR3 contains 20 residues. The CDR3 region is CASSRQAGWVGRGRNQPQHF. CDR3 DNA: TGCGCCAGCAGCCGGCAAGCCGGATGGGTGGGGAGGGGTCGCAATCAGCCCCAGCATTTT.

V gene TRBV6-5 combines with J gene TRBJ2-2, with D perhaps TRBD1 (6 bases). This CDR3 has 16 amino acids. Germline CDR1 reads MNHEY; CDR2 reads SVGAGI. With 0 bases removed from V and 4 bases from J, the gap between germline ends came to 12 bases. This chain's CDR3 is CASSYSGRGGTGELFF. As DNA, the CDR3 is TGTGCCAGCAGTTACTCGGGCAGGGGCGGCACCGGGGAGCTGTTTTTT.

This rearrangement joins TRBV2 to TRBJ1-1, with D perhaps TRBD1 (5 bases). V lost 1 base, J lost 4 bases, and 13 bases lay in between. The CDR3 is 15 amino acids. Germline V gene data show CDR1 as SNHLY and CDR2 as FYNNEI. The CDR3 sequence: CASSEVQGFPTEAFF. The CDR3 DNA reads as TGTGCCAGCAGTGAAGTGCAGGGATTCCCCACTGAAGCTTTCTTT.

This clone came up once. CDR3 amino acids: CASSLPTSGDLIVYEQYF. CDR3 bases: TGTGCCAGCAGTCTGCCGACTAGCGGGGACTTAATCGTCTACGAGCAGTACTTC. The V and J genes are TRBV28 and TRBJ2-7, with TRBD2 matching over 11 bases. Germline V gene sequence: CDR1 MDHEN, CDR2 SYDVKM. Trimming took 5 bases from V and 3 from J; bases not matched to a gene: 15. The CDR3 is made up of 18 amino acids.

The gene calls are TRBV6-2 or TRBV6-3 and TRBJ1-2; possible D gene TRBD1, 5 bases. In germline, CDR1 is MNHEY, CDR2 SVGEGT. This CDR3 is built from 13 residues. The V and J ends lost 6 bases and 3 bases respectively, with 11 bases between them. The CDR3 DNA follows: TGTGCCAGCAGCCAACAGGTAGACTATGGCTACACCTTC. Residues: CASSQQVDYGYTF.

This chain connects TRBV7-8 to TRBJ1-5, with D unclear. CDR3 length equals 15 residues. The germline gives CDR1 SGHVS, CDR2 FQNEAQ. V lost 1 base and J lost 4, with 11 bases in between. CDR3: CASSLVGTGNQPQHF. The DNA for the CDR3 is TGTGCCAGCAGCTTAGTGGGCACGGGGAATCAGCCCCAGCATTTT.

The genes are TRBV18 and TRBJ1-1; 10 nucleotides align to TRBD1. CDR1 KGHSH and CDR2 LQKENI come from the germline V gene. The CDR3 totals 18 residues. V shed 3 bases, J shed 1 base, and the junction held 11 bases outside the gene matches. As DNA, the CDR3 is TGTGCCAGCTCACCGTCCCCCGGGACAGGGGAAGGGAACACTGAAGCTTTCTTT. This gives the protein CASSPSPGTGEGNTEAFF.

Comment on this clone: This CDR3 is also generated by other DNA sequences in the sample. V is TRBV4-3 and J is TRBJ1-4; 7 positions match TRBD1. The J segment lost 5 bases and the V segment lost 1 base, leaving 4 bases of the junction unmatched. The CDR3 is 15 amino acids. Germline-derived CDR1 and CDR2 are LGHNA and YSLEER. Here the CDR3 reads CASSQGDRDNEKLFF. CDR3 nucleotide sequence: TGCGCCAGCAGCCAAGGAGACAGGGACAATGAAAAACTGTTTTTT.